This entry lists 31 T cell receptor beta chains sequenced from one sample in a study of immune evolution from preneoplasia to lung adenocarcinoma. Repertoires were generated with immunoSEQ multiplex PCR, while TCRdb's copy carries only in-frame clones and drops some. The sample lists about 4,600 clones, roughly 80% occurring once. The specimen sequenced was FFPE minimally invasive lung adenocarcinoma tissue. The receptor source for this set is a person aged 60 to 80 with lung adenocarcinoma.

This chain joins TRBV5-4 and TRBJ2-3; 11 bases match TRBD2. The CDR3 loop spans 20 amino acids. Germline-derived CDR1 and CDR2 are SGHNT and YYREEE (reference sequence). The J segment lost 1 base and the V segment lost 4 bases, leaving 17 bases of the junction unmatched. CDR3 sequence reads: CASSAGLAGATGGGTDTQYF. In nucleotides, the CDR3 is TGTGCCAGCAGCGCCGGACTAGCGGGTGCCACCGGGGGGGGCACAGATACGCAGTATTTT.

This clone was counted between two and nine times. The CDR3 DNA sequence: TGTGCCAGCAGTGACGAGTCCGGGACTTCTTGGGGCTACACCTTC. This gives the protein CASSDESGTSWGYTF. The V gene is TRBV6-1, the J gene TRBJ1-2; D possibly corresponds to TRBD1 (5 bases). This CDR3 comprises 15 residues. Germline V gene data show CDR1 as MNHNS and CDR2 as SASEGT. Trimming shortened V by 3 bases and J by 8 bases, and 19 bases separated the two germline ends.

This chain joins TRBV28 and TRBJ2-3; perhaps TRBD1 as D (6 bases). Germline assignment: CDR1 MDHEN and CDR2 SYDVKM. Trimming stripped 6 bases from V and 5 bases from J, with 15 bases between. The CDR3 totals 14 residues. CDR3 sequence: CASSRDKGLDTQYF. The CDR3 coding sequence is TGTGCCAGCAGCCGGGACAAGGGGCTAGATACGCAGTATTTT.

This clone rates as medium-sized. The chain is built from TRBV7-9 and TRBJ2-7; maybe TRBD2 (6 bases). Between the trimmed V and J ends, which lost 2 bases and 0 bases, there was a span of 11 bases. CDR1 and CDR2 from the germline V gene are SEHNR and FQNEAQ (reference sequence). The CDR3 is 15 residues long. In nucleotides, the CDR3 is TGTGCCAGCAGCTTAAGCGGGCCAAGCTCCTACGAGCAGTACTTC. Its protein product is CASSLSGPSSYEQYF.

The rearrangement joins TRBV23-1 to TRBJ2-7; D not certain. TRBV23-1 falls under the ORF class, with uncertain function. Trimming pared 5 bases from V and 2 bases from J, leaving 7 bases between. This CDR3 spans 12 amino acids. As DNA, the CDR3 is TGCGCCAGCAGTTTGAATGCCTACGAGCAGTACTTC. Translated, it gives CASSLNAYEQYF.

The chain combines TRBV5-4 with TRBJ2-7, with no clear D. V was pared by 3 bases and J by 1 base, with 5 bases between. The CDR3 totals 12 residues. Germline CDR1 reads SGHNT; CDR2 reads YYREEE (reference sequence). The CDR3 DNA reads TGTGCCAGCAGCTCTCCTTCCTACGAGCAGTACTTC. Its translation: CASSSPSYEQYF.

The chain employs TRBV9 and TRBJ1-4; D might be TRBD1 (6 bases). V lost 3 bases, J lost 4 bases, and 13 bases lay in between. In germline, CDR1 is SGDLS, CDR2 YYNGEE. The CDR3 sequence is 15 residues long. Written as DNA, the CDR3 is TGTGCCAGCAGCGACGGGGGCGGGGTTAATGAAAAACTGTTTTTT. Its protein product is CASSDGGGVNEKLFF.

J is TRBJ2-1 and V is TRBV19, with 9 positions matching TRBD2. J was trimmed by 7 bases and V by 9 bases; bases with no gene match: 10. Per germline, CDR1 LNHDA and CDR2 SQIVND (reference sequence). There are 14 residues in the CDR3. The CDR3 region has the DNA TGTGCCAGCGGACTAGCGCGTAGGGGGAATGAGCAGTTCTTC. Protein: CASGLARRGNEQFF.

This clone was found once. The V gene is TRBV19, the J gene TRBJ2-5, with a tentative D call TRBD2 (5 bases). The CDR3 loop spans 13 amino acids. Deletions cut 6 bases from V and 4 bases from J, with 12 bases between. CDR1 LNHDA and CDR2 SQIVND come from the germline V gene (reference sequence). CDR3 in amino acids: CASSLLGGETQYF. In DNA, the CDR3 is TGTGCCAGTAGCCTTCTAGGAGGAGAGACCCAGTACTTC.

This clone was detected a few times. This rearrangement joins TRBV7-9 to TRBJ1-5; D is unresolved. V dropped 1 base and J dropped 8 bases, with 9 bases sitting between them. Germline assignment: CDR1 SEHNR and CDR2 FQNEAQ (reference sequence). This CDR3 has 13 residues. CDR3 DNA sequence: TGTGCCAGCAGCTTAGACGGCTGGGAGCCCCAGCATTTT. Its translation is CASSLDGWEPQHF. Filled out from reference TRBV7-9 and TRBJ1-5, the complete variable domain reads DTGVSQNPRHKITKRGQNVTFRCDPISEHNRLYWYRQTLGQGPEFLTYFQNEAQLEKSRLLSDRFSAERPKGSFSTLEIQRTEQGDSAMYLCASSLDGWEPQHFGDGTRLSIL.

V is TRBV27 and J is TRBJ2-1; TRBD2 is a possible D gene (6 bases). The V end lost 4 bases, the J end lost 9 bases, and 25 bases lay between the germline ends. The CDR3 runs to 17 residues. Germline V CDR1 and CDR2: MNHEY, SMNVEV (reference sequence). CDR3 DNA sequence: TGTGCCAGCAGTTCCCAAAGGACGTTCTCGGGAGTGGGTGAGCAGTTCTTC. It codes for CASSSQRTFSGVGEQFF.

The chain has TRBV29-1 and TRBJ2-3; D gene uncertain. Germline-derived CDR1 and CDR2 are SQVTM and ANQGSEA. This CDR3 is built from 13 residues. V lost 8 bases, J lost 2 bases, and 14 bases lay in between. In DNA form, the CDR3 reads TGCAGCCTCACGGGCGATCTCACAGATACGCAGTATTTT. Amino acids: CSLTGDLTDTQYF.

The CDR3 spells CASSYSKNTEAFF. CDR3 bases: TGTGCCAGCAGTTACAGCAAGAACACTGAAGCTTTCTTT. The chain carries TRBV6-5 and TRBJ1-1; D not certain. The CDR3 runs to 13 residues. Germline CDR1 MNHEY, CDR2 SVGAGI. V was clipped by 2 bases and J by 1 base, with 5 bases between them.

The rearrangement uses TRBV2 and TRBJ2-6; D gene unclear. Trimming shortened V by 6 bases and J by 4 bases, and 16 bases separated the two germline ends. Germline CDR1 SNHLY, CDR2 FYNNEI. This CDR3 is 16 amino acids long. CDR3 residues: CASRSGPQTGANVLTF. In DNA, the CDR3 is TGTGCCAGCAGATCCGGGCCGCAAACGGGGGCCAACGTCCTGACTTTC.

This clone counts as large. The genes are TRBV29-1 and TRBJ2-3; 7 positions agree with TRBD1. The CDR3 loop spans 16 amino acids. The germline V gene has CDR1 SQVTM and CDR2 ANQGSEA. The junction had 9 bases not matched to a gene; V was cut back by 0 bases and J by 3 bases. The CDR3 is CSVEESEGAQTDTQYF. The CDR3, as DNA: TGCAGCGTTGAAGAATCTGAGGGGGCGCAAACAGATACGCAGTATTTT.

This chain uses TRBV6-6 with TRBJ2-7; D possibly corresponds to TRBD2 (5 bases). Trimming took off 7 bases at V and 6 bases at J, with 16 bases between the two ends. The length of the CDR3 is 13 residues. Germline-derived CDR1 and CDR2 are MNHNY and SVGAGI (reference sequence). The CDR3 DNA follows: TGTGCCAGCACCCTACGTGAGGGATTCGAGCAGTACTTC. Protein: CASTLREGFEQYF.

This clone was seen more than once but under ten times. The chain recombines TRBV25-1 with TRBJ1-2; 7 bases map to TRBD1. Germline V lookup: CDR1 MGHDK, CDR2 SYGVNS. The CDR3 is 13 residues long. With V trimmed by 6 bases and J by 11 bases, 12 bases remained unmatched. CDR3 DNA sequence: TGTGCCAGCAGCTCCGGGACAGCCGCAGGATACACCTTC. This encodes CASSSGTAAGYTF.

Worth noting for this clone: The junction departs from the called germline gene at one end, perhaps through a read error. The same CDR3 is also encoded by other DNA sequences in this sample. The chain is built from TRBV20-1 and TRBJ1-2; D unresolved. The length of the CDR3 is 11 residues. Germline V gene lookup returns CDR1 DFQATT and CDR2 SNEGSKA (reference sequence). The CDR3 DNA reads TGCAGTGCTAGTGAAGGGCATGGCTACACTTTC. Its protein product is CSASEGHGYTF.

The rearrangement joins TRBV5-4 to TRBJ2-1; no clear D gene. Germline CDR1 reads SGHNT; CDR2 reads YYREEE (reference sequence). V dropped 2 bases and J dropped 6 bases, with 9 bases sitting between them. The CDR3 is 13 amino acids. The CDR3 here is CASSFELRNEQFF. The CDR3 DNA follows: TGTGCCAGCAGCTTTGAACTTCGCAATGAGCAGTTCTTC.

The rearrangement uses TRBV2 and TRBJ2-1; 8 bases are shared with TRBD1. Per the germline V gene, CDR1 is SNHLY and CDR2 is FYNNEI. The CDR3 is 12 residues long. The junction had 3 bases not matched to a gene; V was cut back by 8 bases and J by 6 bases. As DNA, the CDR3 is TGTGCCAGCGAACAGGGGGTCAATGAGCAGTTCTTC. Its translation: CASEQGVNEQFF.

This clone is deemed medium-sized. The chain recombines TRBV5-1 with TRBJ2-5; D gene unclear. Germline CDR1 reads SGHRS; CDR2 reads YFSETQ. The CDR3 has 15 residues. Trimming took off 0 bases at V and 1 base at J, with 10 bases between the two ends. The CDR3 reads CASSLDGRPQETQYF. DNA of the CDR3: TGCGCCAGCAGCTTGGACGGACGGCCCCAAGAGACCCAGTACTTC.

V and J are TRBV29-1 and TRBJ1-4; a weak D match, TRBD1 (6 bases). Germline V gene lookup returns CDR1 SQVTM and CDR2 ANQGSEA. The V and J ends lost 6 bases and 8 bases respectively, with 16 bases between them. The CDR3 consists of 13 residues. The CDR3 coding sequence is TGCAGCGTGGGCAGGGGAGTTGAGGAAAAACTGTTTTTT. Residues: CSVGRGVEEKLFF.

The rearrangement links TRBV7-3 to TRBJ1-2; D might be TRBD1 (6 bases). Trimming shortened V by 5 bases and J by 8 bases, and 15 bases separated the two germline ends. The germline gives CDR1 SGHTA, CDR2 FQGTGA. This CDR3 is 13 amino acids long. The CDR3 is CASSPQGLEGYTF. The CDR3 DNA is TGTGCCAGCAGCCCACAGGGCCTAGAAGGCTACACCTTC.

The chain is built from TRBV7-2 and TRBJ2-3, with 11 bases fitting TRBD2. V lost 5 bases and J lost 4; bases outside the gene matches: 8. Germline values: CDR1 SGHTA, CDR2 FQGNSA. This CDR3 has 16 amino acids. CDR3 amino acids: CASSLIAGGPADTQYF. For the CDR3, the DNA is TGTGCCAGCAGCCTCATAGCGGGAGGGCCCGCAGATACGCAGTATTTT. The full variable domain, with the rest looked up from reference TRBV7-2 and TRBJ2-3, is GAGVSQSPSNKVTEKGKDVELRCDPISGHTALYWYRQSLGQGLEFLIYFQGNSAPDKSGLPSDRFSAERTGGSVSTLTIQRTQQEDSAVYLCASSLIAGGPADTQYFGPGTRLTVL.

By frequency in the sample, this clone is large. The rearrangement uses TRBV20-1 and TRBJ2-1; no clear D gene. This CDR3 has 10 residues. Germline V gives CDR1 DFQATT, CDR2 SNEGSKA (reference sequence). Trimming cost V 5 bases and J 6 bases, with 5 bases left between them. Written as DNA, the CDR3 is TGCAGTGCTGCCTCCAATGAGCAGTTCTTC. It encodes CSAASNEQFF.

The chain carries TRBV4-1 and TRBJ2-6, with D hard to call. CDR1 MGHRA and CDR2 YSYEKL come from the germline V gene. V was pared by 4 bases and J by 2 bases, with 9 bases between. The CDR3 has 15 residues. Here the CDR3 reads CASSRGGAGANVLTF. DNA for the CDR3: TGCGCCAGCAGCCGCGGCGGAGCTGGGGCCAACGTCCTGACTTTC.

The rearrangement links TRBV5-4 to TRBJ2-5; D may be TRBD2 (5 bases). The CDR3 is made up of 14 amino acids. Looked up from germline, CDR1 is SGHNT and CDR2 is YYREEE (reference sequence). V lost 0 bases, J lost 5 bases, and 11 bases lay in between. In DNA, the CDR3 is TGTGCCAGCAGCTTGGAGAGGAGGTGGGAGACCCAGTACTTC. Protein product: CASSLERRWETQYF.

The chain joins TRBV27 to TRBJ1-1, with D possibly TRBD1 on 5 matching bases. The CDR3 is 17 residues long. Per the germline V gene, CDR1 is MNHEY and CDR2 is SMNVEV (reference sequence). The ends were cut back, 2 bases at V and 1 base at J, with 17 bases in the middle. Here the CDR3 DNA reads TGTGCCAGCAGTTTAGTGCGGGTCTGGGGCAAGAACACTGAAGCTTTCTTT. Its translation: CASSLVRVWGKNTEAFF.

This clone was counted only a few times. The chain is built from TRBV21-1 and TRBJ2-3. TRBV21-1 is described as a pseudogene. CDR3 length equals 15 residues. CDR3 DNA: TGTGCCAGCACCCTAACTGCACAACGCACAGATACGCAGTATTTT. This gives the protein CASTLTAQRTDTQYF.

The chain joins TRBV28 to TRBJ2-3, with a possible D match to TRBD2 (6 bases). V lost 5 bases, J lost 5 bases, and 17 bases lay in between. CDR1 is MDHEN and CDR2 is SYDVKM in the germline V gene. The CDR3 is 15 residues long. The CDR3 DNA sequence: TGTGCCAGCAGTATTCGGGGGATTGACGTAGATACGCAGTATTTT. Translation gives CASSIRGIDVDTQYF.

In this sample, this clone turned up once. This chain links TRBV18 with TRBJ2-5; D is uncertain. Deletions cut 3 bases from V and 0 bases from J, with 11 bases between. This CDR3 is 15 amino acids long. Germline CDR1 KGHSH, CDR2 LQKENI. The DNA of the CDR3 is TGTGCCAGCTCACCCCCGCAAGGCAACCAAGAGACCCAGTACTTC. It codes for CASSPPQGNQETQYF. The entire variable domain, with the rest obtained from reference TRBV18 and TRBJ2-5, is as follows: NAGVMQNPRHLVRRRGQEARLRCSPMKGHSHVYWYRQLPEEGLKFMVYLQKENIIDESGMPKERFSAEFPKEGPSILRIQQVVRGDSAAYFCASSPPQGNQETQYFGPGTRLLVL.